The clone carrying this T cell receptor (beta chain) was detected only a few times. The CDR3 covers 11 residues. V dropped 3 bases and J dropped 4 bases, with 7 bases sitting between them. Germline V gene sequence: CDR1 GTSNPN, CDR2 SVGIG (reference sequence). The data were taken from a study of blood T cell repertoires in COVID-19. Produced via immunoSEQ multiplex PCR; TCRdb's table is partial and in-frame only. The table has under 500,000 clones, around 90% seen once. The sequence was collected from a woman aged 18-29 years with acute COVID-19. This chain connects TRBV30 to TRBJ2-7; D is ambiguous. The source material was PBMCs or T cells enriched from blood (not recorded which). The CDR3 nucleotides are TGTGCCTGGAGGAACTCATACGAGCAGTACTTC. It codes for CAWRNSYEQYF. Supplemented by reference TRBV30 and TRBJ2-7, the full variable domain reads SQTIHQWPATLVQPVGSPLSLECTVEGTSNPNLYWYRQAAGRGLQLLFYSVGIGQISSEVPQNLSASRPQDRQFILSSKKLLLSDSGFYLCAWRNSYEQYFGPGTRLTVT.